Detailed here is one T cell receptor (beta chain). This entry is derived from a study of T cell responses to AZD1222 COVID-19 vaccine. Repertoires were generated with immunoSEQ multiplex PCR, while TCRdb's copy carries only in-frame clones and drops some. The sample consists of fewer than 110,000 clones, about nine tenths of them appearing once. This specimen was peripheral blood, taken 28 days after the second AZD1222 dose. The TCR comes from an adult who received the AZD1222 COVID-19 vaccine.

The CDR3 loop reads CASSREAGADSPLHF. Written as DNA, the CDR3 is TGTGCCAGCAGCCGAGAGGCAGGGGCCGATTCACCCCTCCACTTT. The V and J genes are TRBV4-2 and TRBJ1-6, with a possible D match to TRBD1 (6 bases). Looked up from germline, CDR1 is LGHNA and CDR2 is YNFKEQ. CDR3 length: 15 amino acids. V dropped 4 bases and J dropped 8 bases, with 15 bases sitting between them.